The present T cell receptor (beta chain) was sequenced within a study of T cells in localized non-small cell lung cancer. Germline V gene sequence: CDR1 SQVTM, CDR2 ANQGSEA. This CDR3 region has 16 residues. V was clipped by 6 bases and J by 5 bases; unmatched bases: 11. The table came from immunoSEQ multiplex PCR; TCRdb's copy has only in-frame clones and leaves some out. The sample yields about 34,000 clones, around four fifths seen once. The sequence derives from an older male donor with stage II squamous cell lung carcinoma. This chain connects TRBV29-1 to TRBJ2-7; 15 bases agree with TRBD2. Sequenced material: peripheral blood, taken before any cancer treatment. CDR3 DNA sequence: TGCAGCGTGACCACTGGACTAGCGGGAGGGCCCGACGAGCAGTACTTC. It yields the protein CSVTTGLAGGPDEQYF.